The TCR beta chain under discussion was sequenced for a study of Ad26.COV2.S vaccination and SARS-CoV-2 variants. Study context: Once, or twice with 56 days between doses, Ad26.COV2.S was given intramuscularly. Study outcomes and limitations: With respect to non-spike TCR breadth, vaccine and placebo recipients were similar.

The data were produced by immunoSEQ multiplex PCR, yet TCRdb's version contains in-frame clones alone and is incomplete. Of fewer than 800,000 clones in the sample, about 90% were seen once. Trimming cost V 2 bases and J 7 bases; bases outside gene matches: 1. The CDR3 totals 13 residues. Germline lookup yields CDR1 GTSNPN and CDR2 SVGIG (reference sequence). In the case of this clone: Its antigen is as yet unknown.

Treatment given: around 19 received Ad26.COV2.S at low or high dose, single or two shots; about 5 received placebo; per-sample allocation not given. All samples were drawn on day 63, counting from the first vaccine or placebo injection. It was an adult aged 18-55 years in Boston who was the donor. The sample consisted of peripheral blood, taken in a trial of Ad26.COV2.S vaccine versus placebo. The clonotype originates from a person aged 18-60 years who received the Ad26.COV2.S COVID-19 vaccine or a placebo. The chain links TRBV30 to TRBJ2-1; the match to TRBD2 covers 11 bases. The CDR3 sequence is CAWSRTSGNEQFF. The CDR3 nucleotides are TGTGCCTGGAGTAGGACTAGCGGGAATGAGCAGTTCTTC.